The rows below give T cell receptor beta chains drawn from one sample of a study of shared clonotypes between healthy human individuals. Clones were sequenced by immunoSEQ multiplex PCR, and TCRdb holds only the in-frame ones, with some missing. The table shows roughly 2,000,000 clones, with roughly 94% occurring only once. Sequences were obtained from naive CD8+ T cells sorted from blood. The receptors shown here come from a man between 18 and 35 years old in good health. Each CDR3 is given with its conserved first and last residue. D genes are given only for firm matches.

d_gene,v_gene,CDR3aa
NA,TRBV30,CAWSVVADEQYF
NA,TRBV7-9,CASSLATVNIQYF
TRBD2,TRBV2,CASSEGLAEYNEQFF
NA,TRBV6-1,CASSDGGWLDTQYF
NA,TRBV9,CASSVAQGGYEQYF
NA,TRBV30,CAYIEPDPAGDEQYF
NA,TRBV15,CATSTRTSPQGDYGYTF
TRBD2,TRBV9,CASSVFTSGSVGDTQYF
NA,TRBV11-1,CASSNPTGYNEQFF
TRBD2,TRBV9,CASSPSGILYEQYF
NA,TRBV29-1,CSVVLGYYEQYF
TRBD2,TRBV9,CASSVLAGGTQETQYF
NA,TRBV7-6,CASSLTNGYNEQFF
NA,TRBV5-1,CASSLRSGIPGTGELFF
TRBD2,TRBV12-5,CASREGSYEQYF
NA,TRBV9,CASSEGLQIWGYTF
NA,TRBV14,CASSQVAGPDTQYF
NA,TRBV4-1,CASSQAPLQPQHF
TRBD2,TRBV7-2,CASSLELAGGTEYF
TRBD1,TRBV19,CASRHRTGDDRSRTGELFF
TRBD2,TRBV11-2,CASSPTDVPPSGDTYEQYF
NA,TRBV19,CASSHRVLFNEQFF
TRBD1,TRBV18,CASSPRDSGTGELFF
TRBD2,TRBV6-1,CASSNTGLDYEQYF
NA,TRBV7-9,CASIPGGGPYEQYF
NA,TRBV11-2,CASSLAGVLYEQYF
TRBD1,TRBV29-1,CSVEFSGQGVPGELFF
TRBD2,TRBV5-1,CASSFGRAGHEQYF
TRBD1,TRBV28,CASSLLTGQNQPQHF
NA,TRBV7-8,CASSLGRNTEAFF
TRBD1,TRBV28,CASSATSEGAGEKLFF